This entry features one T cell receptor (beta chain) sequence. What it recognizes is unknown. Amplification used 52 TRBV primers and 13 TRBJ primers. Some clones are missing from TCRdb's copy, which holds only in-frame ones; the method was immunoSEQ multiplex PCR. There are 30,000 to 40,000 clones in the sample; over 85% occur only once, and around 0.94% lies in the top ten. This sample stems from a study of regulatory T cells. A couple of CD3G-deficient patients had more severe autoimmunity; all had some. At testing, patients were 2 to 39 years old, with reduced naive and increased memory T-cell proportions. The CDR3 is 14 residues long. After removal of 4 bases from V and 5 bases from J, the junction contained 5 bases not matched to a gene. Germline assignment: CDR1 SEHNR and CDR2 FQNEAQ (reference sequence). Findings and limits, study-wide: Hydrophobic residues at CDR3 positions 6 and 7 were enriched in conventional CD4+ T cells of CD3G-deficient patients. Patient repertoires had restricted TRB V-J pairs and skewed V and J usage, most in Tregs.

V and J are TRBV7-9 and TRBJ2-3, with TRBD1 matching over 8 bases. The receptor comes from a child aged 2 to 10 with CD3G deficiency. Specimen: conventional CD4+ T cells sorted from blood. The CDR3 spells CASSSQGAVDTQYF. The CDR3, as DNA: TGTGCCAGCAGCTCCCAGGGGGCTGTAGATACGCAGTATTTT.